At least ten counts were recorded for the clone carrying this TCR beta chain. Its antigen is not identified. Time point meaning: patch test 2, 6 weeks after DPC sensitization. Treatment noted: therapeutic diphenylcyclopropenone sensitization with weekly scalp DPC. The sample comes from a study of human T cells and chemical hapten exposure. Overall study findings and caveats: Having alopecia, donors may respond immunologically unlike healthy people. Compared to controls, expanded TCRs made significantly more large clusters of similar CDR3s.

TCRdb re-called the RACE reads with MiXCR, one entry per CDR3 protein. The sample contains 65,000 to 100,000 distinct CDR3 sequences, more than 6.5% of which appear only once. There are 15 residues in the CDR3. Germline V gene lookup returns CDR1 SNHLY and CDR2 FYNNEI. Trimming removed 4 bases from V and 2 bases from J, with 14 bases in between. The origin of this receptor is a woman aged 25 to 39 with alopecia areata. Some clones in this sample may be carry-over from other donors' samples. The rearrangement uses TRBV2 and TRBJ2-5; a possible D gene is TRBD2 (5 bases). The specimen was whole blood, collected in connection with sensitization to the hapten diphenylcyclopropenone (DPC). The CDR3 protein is CASSVPRLAQETQYF. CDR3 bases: TGTGCCAGCAGTGTGCCCAGGCTAGCTCAAGAGACCCAGTACTTC.